A selection of T cell receptor beta chains follows, all from one sample in a study of T cells after posttransplantation cyclophosphamide. The table came from immunoSEQ multiplex PCR; TCRdb's copy has only in-frame clones and leaves some out. The sample is made up of about 6,700 clones, none counted only once. The material was PBMCs, obtained after an allogeneic stem cell transplant with post-transplant cyclophosphamide. The origin of the receptors is a male patient in his thirties who received an allogeneic stem cell transplant from an unrelated donor, was CMV-positive, and had acute and chronic GVHD. Some T cells may be transferred from the graft donor. Each CDR3 is given with its conserved first and last residue. D genes are given only for firm matches. Size is stated for part of the rows, as once, few or many counts, or as a class when the clone is expanded.

d_call: TRBD2; clone_size: many; j_call: TRBJ2-3; v_call: TRBV7-9; cdr3_nt: TGTGCCAGCAGCCCGGGACTAGCGGGTGTCACAGATACGCAGTATTTT; cdr3_aa: CASSPGLAGVTDTQYF
d_call: TRBD1; clone_size: many; j_call: TRBJ1-2; v_call: TRBV9; cdr3_nt: TGTGCCAGCAGCGGAATCGGGACAGCGCGGGGCTACACCTTC; cdr3_aa: CASSGIGTARGYTF
d_call: NA; clone_size: few; j_call: TRBJ2-4; v_call: TRBV13; cdr3_nt: TGTGCCAGCAGCTTAGTGGGAGACATTCAGTACTTC; cdr3_aa: CASSLVGDIQYF
d_call: NA; clone_size: many; j_call: TRBJ1-2; v_call: TRBV2; cdr3_nt: TGTGCCAGCAGTAGGCAGGGTCACGATGGCTACACCTTC; cdr3_aa: CASSRQGHDGYTF
d_call: NA; clone_size: many; j_call: TRBJ2-7; v_call: TRBV10-3; cdr3_nt: TGTGCCATCGGGGCCCGGGGGGGACAGTTGTACGAGCAGTACTTC; cdr3_aa: CAIGARGGQLYEQYF
d_call: NA; clone_size: many; j_call: TRBJ2-5; v_call: TRBV6-5; cdr3_nt: TGTGCCAGCAGTCCAAGGACAGATAAAGAGACCCAGTACTTC; cdr3_aa: CASSPRTDKETQYF
d_call: NA; clone_size: many; j_call: TRBJ2-1; v_call: TRBV7-9; cdr3_nt: TGTGCCAGCAGCCCAATCAGGCGCAGCCATGAGCAGTTCTTC; cdr3_aa: CASSPIRRSHEQFF
d_call: NA; clone_size: many; j_call: TRBJ2-1; v_call: TRBV5-4; cdr3_nt: TGTGCCAGCAGCTTGAAGACAGGGGGCGGGAGGGATGAGCAGTTCTTC; cdr3_aa: CASSLKTGGGRDEQFF
d_call: NA; clone_size: many; j_call: TRBJ1-2; v_call: TRBV29-1; cdr3_nt: TGCAGCGTTGCCCTCCGGGAAGTCTATGGCTACACCTTC; cdr3_aa: CSVALREVYGYTF
d_call: NA; clone_size: many; j_call: TRBJ2-1; v_call: TRBV7-3; cdr3_nt: TGTGCCAGCAGCTTAACCTCTTACAATGAGCAGTTCTTC; cdr3_aa: CASSLTSYNEQFF
d_call: NA; clone_size: NA; j_call: TRBJ1-5; v_call: TRBV7-9; cdr3_nt: TGTGCCAGCAGCTTAGGACAGGCCAGCAATCAGCCCCAGCATTTT; cdr3_aa: CASSLGQASNQPQHF
d_call: TRBD1; clone_size: NA; j_call: TRBJ1-6; v_call: TRBV7-2; cdr3_nt: TGTGCCAGCAGCCCGGACAGGGACTATAATTCACCCCTCCACTTT; cdr3_aa: CASSPDRDYNSPLHF
d_call: TRBD2; clone_size: medium-sized; j_call: TRBJ2-3; v_call: TRBV10-2; cdr3_nt: TGCGCCAGCAGAGTAGCGGGAGGGCCCGGGAATACGCAGTATTTT; cdr3_aa: CASRVAGGPGNTQYF
d_call: TRBD1; clone_size: few; j_call: TRBJ2-7; v_call: TRBV10-3; cdr3_nt: TGTGCCATCAGCAGAGCCGGGACAGGGACCTACGAGCAGTACTTC; cdr3_aa: CAISRAGTGTYEQYF